These T cell receptor beta chains were read from a single sample in a study of blood T cells in healthy people across ages. TCRdb fed the 5' RACE reads into MiXCR, producing one record per CDR3 protein. Of approximately 670,000 distinct CDR3 sequences listed, over 40% are singletons. Source material: blood. The receptor set was obtained from an elderly man in good health. CDR3s include the opening cysteine and the closing phenylalanine or tryptophan. A D gene is named only where the DNA matches it firmly. Clone size is given for some rows only: seen once, a few or many times, or a class if the clone is expanded.

TRBJ2-7 - TRBV14 - 15 CASSQGGIGLHEQYF TGTGCCAGCAGCCAAGGGGGGATAGGTCTCCATGAGCAGTACTTC
TRBJ1-1 once TRBV28 TRBD1 15 CASSPRGQGQTEAFF TGTGCCAGCAGTCCCCGTGGACAGGGTCAGACTGAAGCTTTCTTT
TRBJ2-3 many TRBV29-1 TRBD1 12 CSVTGQLDTQYF TGCAGCGTTACGGGACAGCTTGATACGCAGTATTTT
TRBJ2-1 - TRBV12-3/TRBV12-4 TRBD2 17 CASSLASGTSGHNKQFF TGTGCCAGCAGTCTTGCCTCCGGGACTAGCGGCCACAATAAGCAGTTCTTC
TRBJ2-1 - TRBV7-9 TRBD2 16 CASSLLRVTSIHEQFF TGTGCCAGCAGTCTTCTCCGGGTGACTAGCATCCATGAGCAGTTCTTC
TRBJ2-1 - TRBV7-2 - 13 CASSRDRPYEQFF TGTGCCAGCAGCCGTGACCGTCCCTACGAGCAGTTCTTC
TRBJ2-2 - TRBV20-1 TRBD1 14 CSAKGGANTGELFF TGCAGTGCTAAAGGGGGCGCGAACACCGGGGAGCTGTTTTTT
TRBJ1-6 few TRBV28 - 15 CASRGAGGRISPLHF TGTGCCAGCAGGGGGGCCGGGGGGAGGATTTCACCCCTCCACTTT
TRBJ2-4 - TRBV5-4 - 14 CASSLPGGENIQYF TGCGCCAGCAGCTTGCCAGGGGGGGAAAACATTCAGTACTTC
TRBJ2-5 - TRBV29-1 TRBD2 13 CSVGRGSQETQYF TGCAGCGTTGGGCGGGGGAGTCAAGAGACCCAGTACTTC